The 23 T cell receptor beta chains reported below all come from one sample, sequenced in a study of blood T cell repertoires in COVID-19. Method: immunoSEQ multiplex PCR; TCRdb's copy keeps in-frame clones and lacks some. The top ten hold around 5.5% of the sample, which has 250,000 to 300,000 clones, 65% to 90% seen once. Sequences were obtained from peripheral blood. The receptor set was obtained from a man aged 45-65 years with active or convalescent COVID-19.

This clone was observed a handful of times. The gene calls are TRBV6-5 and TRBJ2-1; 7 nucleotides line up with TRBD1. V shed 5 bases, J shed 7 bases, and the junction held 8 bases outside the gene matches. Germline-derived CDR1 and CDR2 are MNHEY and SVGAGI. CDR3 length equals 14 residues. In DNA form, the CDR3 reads TGTGCCAGCAGTACCCAGGGGGTGACAAATGAGCAGTTCTTC. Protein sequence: CASSTQGVTNEQFF.

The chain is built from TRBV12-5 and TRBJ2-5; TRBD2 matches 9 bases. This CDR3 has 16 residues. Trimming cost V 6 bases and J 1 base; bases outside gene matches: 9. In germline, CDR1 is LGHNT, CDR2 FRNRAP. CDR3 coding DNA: TGTGCTAGTGGGCGGGGGGGCAATCCGGTCCAAGAGACCCAGTACTTC. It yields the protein CASGRGGNPVQETQYF.

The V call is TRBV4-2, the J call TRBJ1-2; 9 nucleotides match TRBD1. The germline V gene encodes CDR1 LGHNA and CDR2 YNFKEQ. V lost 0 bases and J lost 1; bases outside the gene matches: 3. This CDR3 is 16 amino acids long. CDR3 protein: CASSQDEGQGNYGYTF. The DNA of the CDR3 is TGTGCCAGCAGCCAAGACGAGGGACAGGGTAACTATGGCTACACCTTC.

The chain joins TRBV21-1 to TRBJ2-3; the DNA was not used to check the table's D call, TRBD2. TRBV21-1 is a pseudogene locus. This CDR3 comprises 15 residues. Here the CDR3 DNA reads TGTGCCAGCCCCCTACCTCGAACGGTGACAGATACGCAGTATTTT. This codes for CASPLPRTVTDTQYF.

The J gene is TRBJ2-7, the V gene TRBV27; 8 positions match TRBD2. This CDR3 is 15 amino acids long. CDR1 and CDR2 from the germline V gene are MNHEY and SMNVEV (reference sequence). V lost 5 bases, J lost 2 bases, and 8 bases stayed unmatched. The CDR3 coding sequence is TGTGCCAGCAGTCCCCGGAGTAGCGGGACCTACGAGCAGTACTTC. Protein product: CASSPRSSGTYEQYF.

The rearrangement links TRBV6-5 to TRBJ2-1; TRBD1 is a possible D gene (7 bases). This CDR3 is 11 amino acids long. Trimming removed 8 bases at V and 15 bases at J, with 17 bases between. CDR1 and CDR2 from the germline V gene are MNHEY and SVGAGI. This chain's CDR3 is CASALRDSRFF. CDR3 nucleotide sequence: TGTGCCAGCGCGTTGCGGGACAGCAGGTTCTTC.

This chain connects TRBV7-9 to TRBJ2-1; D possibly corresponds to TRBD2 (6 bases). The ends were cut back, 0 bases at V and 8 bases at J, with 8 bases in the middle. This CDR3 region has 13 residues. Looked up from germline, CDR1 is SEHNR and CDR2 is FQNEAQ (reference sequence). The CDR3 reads CASSLAGGDEQFF. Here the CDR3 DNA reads TGTGCCAGCAGCTTAGCGGGCGGGGATGAGCAGTTCTTC.

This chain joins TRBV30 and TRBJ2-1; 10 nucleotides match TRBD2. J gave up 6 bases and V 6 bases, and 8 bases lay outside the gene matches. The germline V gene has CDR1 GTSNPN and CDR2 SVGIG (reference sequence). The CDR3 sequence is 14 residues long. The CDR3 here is CACRSSGSGNEQFF. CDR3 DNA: TGTGCCTGTAGATCTAGCGGGAGTGGCAATGAGCAGTTCTTC. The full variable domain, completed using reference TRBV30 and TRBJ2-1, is SQTIHQWPATLVQPVGSPLSLECTVEGTSNPNLYWYRQAAGRGLQLLFYSVGIGQISSEVPQNLSASRPQDRQFILSSKKLLLSDSGFYLCACRSSGSGNEQFFGPGTRLTVL.

For the CDR3, the DNA is TGTGCCAGTAGCCGATGGGGGACAGGGGCGATATACCAAGAGACCCAGTACTTC. It specifies CASSRWGTGAIYQETQYF. The chain links TRBV19 to TRBJ2-5, with TRBD1 matching 10 bases. The V segment lost 6 bases and the J segment 0 bases; nucleotides outside the gene matches: 13. The CDR3 consists of 18 residues. The germline CDR1 and CDR2 sequences are LNHDA and SQIVND (reference sequence).

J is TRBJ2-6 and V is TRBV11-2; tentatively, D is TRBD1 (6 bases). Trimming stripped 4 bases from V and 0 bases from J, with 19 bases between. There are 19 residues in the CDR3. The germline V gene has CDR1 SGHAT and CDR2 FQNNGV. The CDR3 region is CASSSIRGPLISGANVLTF. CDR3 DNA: TGTGCCAGCAGCTCAATCAGGGGCCCTCTGATCTCTGGGGCCAACGTCCTGACTTTC.

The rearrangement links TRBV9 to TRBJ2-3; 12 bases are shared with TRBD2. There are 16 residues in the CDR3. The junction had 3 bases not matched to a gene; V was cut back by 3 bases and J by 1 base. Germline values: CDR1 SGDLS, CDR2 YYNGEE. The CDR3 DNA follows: TGTGCCAGCAGCGCTGGACTAGCGGGACGCACAGATACGCAGTATTTT. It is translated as CASSAGLAGRTDTQYF. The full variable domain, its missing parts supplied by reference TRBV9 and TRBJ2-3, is DSGVTQTPKHLITATGQRVTLRCSPRSGDLSVYWYQQSLDQGLQFLIQYYNGEERAKGNILERFSAQQFPDLHSELNLSSLELGDSALYFCASSAGLAGRTDTQYFGPGTRLTVL.

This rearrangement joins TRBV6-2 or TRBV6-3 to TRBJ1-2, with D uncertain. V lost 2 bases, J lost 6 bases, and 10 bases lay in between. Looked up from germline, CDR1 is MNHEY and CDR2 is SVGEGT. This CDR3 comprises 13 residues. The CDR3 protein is CASSYSQEDGYTF. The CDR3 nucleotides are TGTGCCAGCAGTTACAGTCAGGAGGATGGCTACACCTTC.

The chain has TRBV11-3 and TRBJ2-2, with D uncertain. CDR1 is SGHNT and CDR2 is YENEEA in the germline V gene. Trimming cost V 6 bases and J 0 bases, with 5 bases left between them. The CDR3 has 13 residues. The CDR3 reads CASSRPNTGELFF. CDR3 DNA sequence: TGTGCCAGCAGTCGTCCGAACACCGGGGAGCTGTTTTTT.

This CDR3 is CASSQGGGLGGYTF. As DNA, the CDR3 is TGTGCCAGCAGCCAGGGTGGGGGACTTGGGGGCTACACCTTC. This chain links TRBV4-2 with TRBJ1-2; perhaps TRBD1 as D (5 bases). The CDR3 covers 14 residues. V dropped 3 bases and J dropped 8 bases, with 16 bases sitting between them. Germline CDR1 reads LGHNA; CDR2 reads YNFKEQ.

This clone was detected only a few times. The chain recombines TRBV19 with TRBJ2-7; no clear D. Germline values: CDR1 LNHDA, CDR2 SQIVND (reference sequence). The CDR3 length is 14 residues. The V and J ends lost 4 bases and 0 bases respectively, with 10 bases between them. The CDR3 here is CASSRQISSYEQYF. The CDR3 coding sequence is TGTGCCAGTAGTAGGCAGATCAGCTCCTACGAGCAGTACTTC.

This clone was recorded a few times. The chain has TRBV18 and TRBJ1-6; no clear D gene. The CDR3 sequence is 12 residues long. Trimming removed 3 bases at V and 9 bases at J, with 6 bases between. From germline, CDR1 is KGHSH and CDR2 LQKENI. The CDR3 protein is CASSPERSPLHF. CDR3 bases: TGTGCCAGCTCACCTGAGCGTTCACCCCTCCACTTT. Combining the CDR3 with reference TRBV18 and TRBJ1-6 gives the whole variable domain NAGVMQNPRHLVRRRGQEARLRCSPMKGHSHVYWYRQLPEEGLKFMVYLQKENIIDESGMPKERFSAEFPKEGPSILRIQQVVRGDSAAYFCASSPERSPLHFGNGTRLTVT.

This CDR3 is CASSYSGGFYNEQFF. As DNA, the CDR3 is TGTGCCAGCAGTTACTCGGGAGGGTTCTACAATGAGCAGTTCTTC. The rearrangement joins TRBV6-2 or TRBV6-3 to TRBJ2-1; the match to TRBD2 covers 7 bases. Germline V gives CDR1 MNHEY, CDR2 SVGEGT. This CDR3 spans 15 amino acids. After removal of 0 bases from V and 3 bases from J, the junction contained 2 bases not matched to a gene.

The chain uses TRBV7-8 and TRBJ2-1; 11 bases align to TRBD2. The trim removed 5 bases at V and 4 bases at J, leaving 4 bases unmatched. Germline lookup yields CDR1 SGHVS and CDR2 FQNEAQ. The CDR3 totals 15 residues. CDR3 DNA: TGTGCCAGCAGCAAACTAGCGGGAGCTTACAATGAGCAGTTCTTC. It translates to CASSKLAGAYNEQFF.

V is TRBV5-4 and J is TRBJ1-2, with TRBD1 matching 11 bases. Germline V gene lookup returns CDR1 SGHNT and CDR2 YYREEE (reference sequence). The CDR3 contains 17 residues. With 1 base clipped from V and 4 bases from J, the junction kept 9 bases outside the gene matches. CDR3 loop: CASSLWGGQGVSYGYTF. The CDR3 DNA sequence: TGTGCCAGCAGCTTGTGGGGGGGACAGGGGGTATCCTATGGCTACACCTTC.

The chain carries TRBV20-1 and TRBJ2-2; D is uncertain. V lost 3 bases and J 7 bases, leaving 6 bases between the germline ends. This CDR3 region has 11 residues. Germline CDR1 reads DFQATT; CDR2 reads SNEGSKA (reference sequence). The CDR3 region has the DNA TGCAGTGCTAGCGAGAGCGGGGAGCTGTTTTTT. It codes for CSASESGELFF.

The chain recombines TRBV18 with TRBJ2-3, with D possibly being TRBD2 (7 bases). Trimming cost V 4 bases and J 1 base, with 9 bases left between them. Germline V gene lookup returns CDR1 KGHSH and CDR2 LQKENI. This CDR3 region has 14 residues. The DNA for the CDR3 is TGTGCCAGCTCACGAGGGGGGGGCACAGATACGCAGTATTTT. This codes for CASSRGGGTDTQYF.

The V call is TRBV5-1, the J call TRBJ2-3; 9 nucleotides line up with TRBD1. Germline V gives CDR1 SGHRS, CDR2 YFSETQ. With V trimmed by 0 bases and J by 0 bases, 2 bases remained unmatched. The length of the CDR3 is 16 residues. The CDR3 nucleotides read TGCGCCAGCAGCTTGGGGACAGGGGCTAGCACAGATACGCAGTATTTT. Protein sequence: CASSLGTGASTDTQYF.

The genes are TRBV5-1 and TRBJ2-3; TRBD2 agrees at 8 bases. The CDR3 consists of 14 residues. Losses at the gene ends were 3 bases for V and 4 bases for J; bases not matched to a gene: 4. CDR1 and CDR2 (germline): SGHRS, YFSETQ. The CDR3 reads CASSSGGDPDTQYF. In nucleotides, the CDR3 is TGCGCCAGCAGCTCGGGGGGGGACCCAGATACGCAGTATTTT.